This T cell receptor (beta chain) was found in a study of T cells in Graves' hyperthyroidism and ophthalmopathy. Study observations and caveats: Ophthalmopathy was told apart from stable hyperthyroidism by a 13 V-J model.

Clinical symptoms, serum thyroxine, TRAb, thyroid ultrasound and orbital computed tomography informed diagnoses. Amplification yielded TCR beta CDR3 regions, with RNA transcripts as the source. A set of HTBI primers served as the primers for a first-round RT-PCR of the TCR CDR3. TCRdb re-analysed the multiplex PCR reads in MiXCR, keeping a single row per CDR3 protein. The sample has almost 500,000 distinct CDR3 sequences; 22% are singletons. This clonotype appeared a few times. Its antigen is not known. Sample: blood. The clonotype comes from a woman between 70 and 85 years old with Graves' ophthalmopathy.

The CDR3 DNA reads as TGTGCCAGCATCGGGACATTCCGCACCCTGGGCTACACCTTC. Translating gives CASIGTFRTLGYTF. The chain has TRBV6-1 and TRBJ1-2; TRBD1 might be the D (6 bases). V lost 7 bases and J 8 bases, leaving 20 bases between the germline ends. There are 14 residues in the CDR3. Germline loops: CDR1 MNHNS, CDR2 SASEGT.